This TCR beta chain was identified in a study of T cell responses to AZD1222 COVID-19 vaccine. Study-wide findings and caveats: Researchers took repertoire samples only after the peak T cell response had come. Donors, mostly white British, included more females; clonal diversity was possibly underestimated. Spike-specific TCR breadth and depth grew following two AZD1222 doses.

Looked up from germline, CDR1 is MNHEY and CDR2 is SMNVEV (reference sequence). This CDR3 is built from 16 residues. V was pared by 2 bases and J by 0 bases, with 13 bases between. TCRdb's table, derived via immunoSEQ multiplex PCR, lists solely in-frame clones and lacks some. The sample holds 75,000 to 85,000 clones; roughly nine tenths are singletons and the top ten take 3.5% to 5%. Points on this clone: Its antigen is not known.

This chain joins TRBV27 and TRBJ2-5; weak D call: TRBD2 (5 bases). Sample: peripheral blood, taken on day 0 of AZD1222 vaccination. The source of this sequence is an adult in good health. The CDR3 region has the DNA TGTGCCAGCAGTTTAAGTAGCGTCCCGTACCAAGAGACCCAGTACTTC. This translates into CASSLSSVPYQETQYF.